Listed below are T cell receptor beta chains from one sample, sequenced in a study of OX40 agonist ivuxolimab in advanced cancers. Produced via immunoSEQ multiplex PCR; TCRdb's table is partial and in-frame only. Of around 94,000 clones detected, under 95% appear once; the ten largest clones hold roughly 3.5%. Sequencing used CD4+ or CD8+ T cells sorted from blood, obtained in a trial of the OX40 agonist ivuxolimab. The receptors derive from an adult with an advanced solid tumor such as melanoma, head and neck, liver or kidney cancer. The CDR3 runs from the conserved cysteine through the conserved F or W. A D gene is named only where the DNA matches it firmly. Clone size is shown for a subset of rows, as once, few, many or a class of expanded clone.

>TRBV13|TRBD1|TRBJ2-1|.
CASSPGTGGSYNEQFF
TGTGCCAGCAGCCCCGGGACAGGGGGCTCCTACAATGAGCAGTTCTTC
>TRBV5-6|.|TRBJ1-2|few
CASSLGRARTF
TGTGCCAGCAGCTTGGGGAGGGCAAGAACCTTC
>TRBV29-1|TRBD1|TRBJ2-7|.
CSVDVRDRSSTYEQYF
TGCAGCGTTGATGTCCGGGACAGGTCTTCCACCTACGAGCAGTACTTC
>TRBV11-2|.|TRBJ1-3|.
CASSSSRPGYSGNTIYF
TGTGCCAGCAGCTCTAGTCGTCCAGGGTACTCTGGAAACACCATATATTTT
>TRBV5-1|.|TRBJ1-2|.
CASSLTDNYGYTF
TGCGCCAGCAGCTTGACGGATAACTATGGCTACACCTTC
>TRBV19|TRBD1|TRBJ1-1|.
CASSIDYRGQETEAFF
TGTGCCAGTAGTATAGATTACAGGGGGCAAGAGACTGAAGCTTTCTTT
>TRBV9|TRBD1|TRBJ1-1|.
CASSVETTGHTEAFF
TGTGCCAGCAGCGTAGAGACGACAGGGCACACTGAAGCTTTCTTT
>TRBV11-2|TRBD2|TRBJ2-7|.
CASSSRLAGDSGAEYEQYF
TGTGCCAGCAGCTCACGACTAGCGGGAGACTCTGGGGCAGAATACGAGCAGTACTTC
>TRBV2|.|TRBJ2-7|.
CASIDGRSYEQYF
TGTGCCAGCATTGATGGCAGGTCCTACGAGCAGTACTTC
>TRBV11-2|.|TRBJ2-1|.
CASSLLRANEQFF
TGTGCCAGCAGCTTACTCAGGGCCAATGAGCAGTTCTTC
>TRBV27|TRBD1|TRBJ2-1|.
CASSLSPQGAHEQFF
TGTGCCAGCAGTTTATCCCCTCAGGGGGCCCATGAGCAGTTCTTC
>TRBV10-3|TRBD2|TRBJ2-2|.
CAISEGLAGGVGELFF
TGTGCCATCAGTGAAGGGCTAGCGGGAGGCGTCGGGGAGCTGTTTTTT
>TRBV6-1|.|TRBJ1-2|.
CASSELFRENYGYTF
TGTGCCAGCAGTGAACTTTTCAGGGAAAACTATGGCTACACCTTC
>TRBV4-2|.|TRBJ2-7|.
CASSQGTLGYEQYF
TGTGCCAGCAGCCAAGGGACCCTTGGGTACGAGCAGTACTTC
>TRBV7-9|.|TRBJ2-7|.
CASSAQDSYEQYF
TGTGCCAGCAGCGCGCAGGACTCCTACGAGCAGTACTTC
>TRBV7-2|TRBD2|TRBJ2-7|.
CASSLGLAGIREQYF
TGTGCCAGCAGCTTGGGACTAGCGGGTATCCGCGAGCAGTACTTC
>TRBV27|TRBD1|TRBJ1-5|.
CASRIGATGGGNQPQHF
TGTGCCAGCAGAATAGGGGCGACAGGGGGGGGGAATCAGCCCCAGCATTTT
>TRBV4-3|.|TRBJ2-5|.
CASSQDTGVPETQYF
TGCGCCAGCAGCCAAGATACCGGGGTTCCGGAGACCCAGTACTTC
>TRBV19|.|TRBJ1-5|.
CASNLAPPQPQHF
TGTGCCAGTAATCTGGCGCCGCCTCAGCCCCAGCATTTT
>TRBV7-6|TRBD2|TRBJ2-1|.
CASSLATSGRAEFF
TGTGCCAGCAGCTTAGCGACCAGCGGGAGGGCGGAGTTCTTC
>TRBV4-1|.|TRBJ2-7|.
CASSQEAGPYSYEQYF
TGCGCCAGCAGCCAAGAAGCCGGGCCCTACTCCTACGAGCAGTACTTC
>TRBV29-1|TRBD1|TRBJ2-3|.
CSVVDREPDTQYF
TGCAGCGTTGTTGACAGGGAGCCAGATACGCAGTATTTT
>TRBV5-1|.|TRBJ2-5|.
CASLTLIANQETQYF
TGCGCCAGCCTTACCCTAATAGCGAACCAAGAGACCCAGTACTTC
>TRBV2|TRBD1|TRBJ1-2|.
CASSDGQGMGNGYTF
TGTGCCAGCAGTGACGGACAGGGGATGGGTAATGGCTACACCTTC
>TRBV4-2|.|TRBJ2-7|.
CASSQGPFYEQYF
TGTGCCAGCAGCCAAGGACCCTTCTACGAGCAGTACTTC
>TRBV19|.|TRBJ2-3|.
CASSRGVGTDTQYF
TGTGCCAGTAGTAGGGGGGTTGGCACAGATACGCAGTATTTT
>TRBV27|TRBD1|TRBJ2-7|.
CASSPSPTGDEQYF
TGTGCCAGCAGCCCATCCCCGACAGGGGACGAGCAGTACTTC
>TRBV5-1|.|TRBJ1-2|.
CASSLGNYGYTF
TGCGCCAGCAGCTTGGGAAACTATGGCTACACCTTC
>TRBV27|.|TRBJ2-1|.
CASSLTPTSSADNEQFF
TGTGCCAGCAGTTTAACCCCCACTAGTTCCGCCGACAATGAGCAGTTCTTC
>TRBV15|TRBD1|TRBJ2-1|.
CATGDRVYNEQFF
TGTGCCACCGGTGACAGGGTTTACAATGAGCAGTTCTTC
>TRBV5-4|.|TRBJ2-7|few
CASSLDGAYEQYF
TGTGCCAGCAGCTTGGACGGGGCCTACGAGCAGTACTTC